One TCR beta chain is described in this entry. Its matching antigen is unknown. The record originates from a study of T cell repertoires in cytomegalovirus infection. Overall study: Public TCR beta signatures provided an indication of both CMV infection and a matching HLA type.

Germline assignment: CDR1 SGHAT and CDR2 FQNNGV. V was clipped by 6 bases and J by 0 bases; unmatched bases: 5. The CDR3 runs 15 residues. TCRdb reanalysed the reads using MiXCR and keeps one entry per CDR3 protein. The sample shows some 310,000 distinct CDR3 sequences, around 25% of them seen only once. Study-level results: Summed public TCR beta family frequency identified CMV carriers bearing the relevant HLA.

This chain joins TRBV11-2 and TRBJ2-1, with 7 positions matching TRBD2. The receptor comes from a human donor in good health (CMV status not recorded). Some clones in this sample may be carry-over from other donors' samples. The material was cultured PBMCs, obtained from culture after CMV antigen stimulation. Here the CDR3 reads CASSGAGSSYNEQFF. CDR3 in DNA: TGTGCCAGCAGTGGAGCGGGAAGCTCCTACAATGAGCAGTTCTTC.